These 10 T cell receptor beta chains came from one sample sequenced in a study of blood T cell repertoires in COVID-19. This table comes from immunoSEQ multiplex PCR, and its TCRdb copy is limited to in-frame clones, with some not included. Seen here are about 95,000 clones, just over 90% observed once, and the top ten hold around 3.9%. The sample was peripheral blood. The receptors derive from a woman in her fifties or sixties in a cohort sampled during active COVID-19.

This chain joins TRBV6-2 or TRBV6-3 and TRBJ2-1, with 11 bases that match TRBD1. The CDR3 loop spans 16 amino acids. Trimming took 6 bases from V and 4 from J; bases not matched to a gene: 8. Per the germline V gene, CDR1 is MNHEY and CDR2 is SVGEGT. The CDR3 coding sequence is TGTGCCAGCAGCCCCGGGACAGGGGGTGGTTACAATGAGCAGTTCTTC. The encoded protein is CASSPGTGGGYNEQFF.

The rearrangement links TRBV15 to TRBJ2-1; possible D gene TRBD1, 6 bases. Germline lookup yields CDR1 LNHNV and CDR2 YYDKDF (reference sequence). V dropped 0 bases and J dropped 3 bases, with 9 bases sitting between them. This CDR3 spans 15 amino acids. CDR3 amino acids: CATSRETGSYNEQFF. The CDR3 region has the DNA TGTGCCACCAGCAGAGAAACAGGGAGCTACAATGAGCAGTTCTTC. Combining the CDR3 with reference TRBV15 and TRBJ2-1 gives the whole variable domain DAMVIQNPRYQVTQFGKPVTLSCSQTLNHNVMYWYQQKSSQAPKLLFHYYDKDFNNEADTPDNFQSRRPNTSFCFLDIRSPGLGDTAMYLCATSRETGSYNEQFFGPGTRLTVL.

This chain links TRBV2 with TRBJ2-7, with 10 bases identical to TRBD1. Germline assignment: CDR1 SNHLY and CDR2 FYNNEI. CDR3 length equals 14 residues. V shed 4 bases, J shed 3 bases, and the junction held 3 bases outside the gene matches. The CDR3 coding sequence is TGTGCCAGCAGTGTGGGGACAGGGGACTACGAGCAGTACTTC. Its protein is CASSVGTGDYEQYF.

In its sample, this clone was seen once. CDR3 in DNA: TGTGCCAGCAGTGAATCCCGACAGGGGGCCGCCTACGAGCAGTACTTC. It yields the protein CASSESRQGAAYEQYF. The J gene is TRBJ2-7, the V gene TRBV25-1; TRBD1 aligns across 10 bases. The V and J ends lost 1 base and 2 bases, in that order; junction bases with no gene match: 5. CDR3 length: 16 residues. Germline lookup yields CDR1 MGHDK and CDR2 SYGVNS.

The chain joins TRBV18 to TRBJ2-1; 9 bases are shared with TRBD2. The ends lost 4 bases at V and 6 bases at J; junction bases unmatched: 7. The CDR3 sequence is 15 residues long. CDR1 is KGHSH and CDR2 is LQKENI in the germline V gene. CDR3 sequence reads: CASSLLGTSLNEQFF. The CDR3 nucleotides are TGTGCCAGCTCACTACTCGGGACTAGCCTCAATGAGCAGTTCTTC. The full variable domain, in which reference TRBV18 and TRBJ2-1 provide the parts outside the CDR3, is NAGVMQNPRHLVRRRGQEARLRCSPMKGHSHVYWYRQLPEEGLKFMVYLQKENIIDESGMPKERFSAEFPKEGPSILRIQQVVRGDSAAYFCASSLLGTSLNEQFFGPGTRLTVL.

The chain links TRBV2 to TRBJ1-2, with D uncertain. The CDR3 loop spans 11 amino acids. V shed 8 bases and J shed 8 bases, with 12 bases lying between them. Per germline, CDR1 SNHLY and CDR2 FYNNEI. CDR3 bases: TGTGCCAGCCACCGGGAAGAAGGCTACACCTTC. Amino acids: CASHREEGYTF.

The V call is TRBV28, the J call TRBJ2-2, with 7 bases lining up with TRBD1. CDR1 is MDHEN and CDR2 is SYDVKM in the germline V gene. V lost 4 bases to trimming and J lost 6 bases; unmatched junction nucleotides: 5. The CDR3 has 14 amino acids. In DNA, the CDR3 is TGTGCCAGCAGTTCTAGGACAGGCCCCGGGGAGCTGTTTTTT. Protein: CASSSRTGPGELFF.

CDR3 sequence (DNA): TGTGCCCATAGGACTAGCGGGAACGGGGAGCTGTTTTTT. It translates to CAHRTSGNGELFF. The rearrangement joins TRBV6-6 to TRBJ2-2, with 12 bases aligning to TRBD2. The CDR3 loop spans 13 amino acids. The J segment lost 7 bases and the V segment lost 11 bases, leaving 5 bases of the junction unmatched. Per germline, CDR1 MNHNY and CDR2 SVGAGI (reference sequence).

This clone was recorded once. The chain links TRBV19 to TRBJ2-2; 9 bases match TRBD1. This CDR3 is built from 17 residues. Trimming took 6 bases from V and 5 from J; bases not matched to a gene: 13. Germline assignment: CDR1 LNHDA and CDR2 SQIVND (reference sequence). Here the CDR3 DNA reads TGTGCCAGTAGGCGGACAGGGGCAGAATGGGGTACCGGGGAGCTGTTTTTT. As protein: CASRRTGAEWGTGELFF.

V gene TRBV4-1 combines with J gene TRBJ1-5; D not resolved. V was cut by 0 bases and J by 4 bases, with 16 bases left in between. The CDR3 is 17 amino acids. Germline V gene sequence: CDR1 MGHRA, CDR2 YSYEKL. CDR3 coding DNA: TGCGCCAGCAGCCAAGAAGTTCTGAGGATTATTAATCAGCCCCAGCATTTT. Translating gives CASSQEVLRIINQPQHF.